The clone carrying this T cell receptor (beta chain) was observed a single time. The antigen is not known. This CDR3 region has 16 residues. V lost 0 bases and J lost 3, with 17 bases in between. Per germline, CDR1 GTSNPN and CDR2 SVGIG (reference sequence). These data come from a study of cytomegalovirus exposure and HLA in healthy donors. Amplification used 60 Vbeta primers and 13 Jbeta primers. Profiled with immunoSEQ multiplex PCR; TCRdb holds only in-frame clones, not every one. The table lists approximately 110,000 clones, around 70% of them singletons. Study observations and caveats: The only immune exposure information that was available was CMV serostatus. The study labeled roughly 160 TCR beta chains cytomegalovirus-associated. Cytomegalovirus status was reportedly diagnosed by the classifier with high sensitivity and specificity.

The receptor's source is a man younger than 40 in good health and CMV-seronegative. The sample comprised PBMCs. The genes are TRBV30 and TRBJ1-1; the D gene is possibly TRBD1 (5 bases). This CDR3 reads CAWSVRGGGRDTEAFF. DNA for the CDR3: TGTGCCTGGAGTGTACGCGGGGGGGGGAGAGACACTGAAGCTTTCTTT.